These 3 T cell receptor beta chains share one sample of origin, sequenced in a study of blood T cells in healthy people across ages. Primers used in a second PCR of roughly 6 to 11 cycles were a sample-barcoded 5' primer and a J-beta primer mix. TCRdb ran MiXCR on the 5' RACE reads and lists one entry per CDR3 protein. There are some 690,000 distinct CDR3 sequences in the sample; 20% to 25% occur only once, and about 22% lies in the top ten. The sample comprised blood. The receptors shown here come from a man aged 70-80 years in good health.

This sequence joins TRBV12-3 or TRBV12-4 and TRBJ2-5; 12 bases fit TRBD2. The J call may not be correct, given that the DNA end is closer to TRBJ2-1. The CDR3 covers 18 residues. For the CDR3, the DNA is TGTGCCAGCAGTCTCCCGACAGGACTAGCGGGAAGTCAGGATGAGCAGTTCTTC. Its protein is CASSLPTGLAGSQDEQFF.

Comment on this clonotype: The germline gene is not matched at one end of the junction; a read error may be the cause. The genes are TRBV20-1 and TRBJ2-1, with TRBD2 matching over 9 bases. The CDR3 covers 15 residues. CDR1 is DFQATT, CDR2 SNEGSKA, per germline (reference sequence). CDR3 bases: TGCAGTACTAGAGATGGGGGACTAGCCTATAATGAGCAGTTCTTC. It encodes CSTRDGGLAYNEQFF.

The rearrangement uses TRBV5-4 and TRBJ1-1, with D hard to call. This CDR3 has 15 amino acids. Germline assignment: CDR1 SGHNT and CDR2 YYREEE (reference sequence). V lost 0 bases and J 0 bases, leaving 9 bases between the germline ends. CDR3 sequence: CASSLANRMNTEAFF. The CDR3 nucleotides are TGTGCCAGCAGCTTGGCTAACAGAATGAACACTGAAGCTTTCTTT. The variable domain in full, completed from reference TRBV5-4 and TRBJ1-1, reads ETGVTQSPTHLIKTRGQQVTLRCSSQSGHNTVSWYQQALGQGPQFIFQYYREEENGRGNFPPRFSGLQFPNYSSELNVNALELDDSALYLCASSLANRMNTEAFFGQGTRLTVV.